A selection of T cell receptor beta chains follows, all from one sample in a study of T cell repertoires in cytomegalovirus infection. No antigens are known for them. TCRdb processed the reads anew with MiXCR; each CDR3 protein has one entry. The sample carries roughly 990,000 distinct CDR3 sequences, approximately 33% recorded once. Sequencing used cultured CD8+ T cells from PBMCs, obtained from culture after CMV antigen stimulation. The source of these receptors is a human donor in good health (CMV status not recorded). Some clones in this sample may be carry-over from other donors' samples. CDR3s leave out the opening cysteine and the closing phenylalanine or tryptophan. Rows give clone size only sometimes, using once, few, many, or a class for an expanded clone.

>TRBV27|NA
ASRPGASSYNEQF
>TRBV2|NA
ASTPYRDNNSNQPQH
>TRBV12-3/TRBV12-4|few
ASNHEGTETQY
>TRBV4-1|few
ASSQDTTAPYGYT
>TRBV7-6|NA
ASSRTVGGNTIY
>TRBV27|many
ASSFSTDTQY
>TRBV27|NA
ASSLSRAHGNTEAF
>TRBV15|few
ATSSNRNYYEQY
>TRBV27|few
ASLGGSRNSPLH
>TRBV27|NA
ASSLSRHQPQH
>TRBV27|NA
ASSSYRGTPYNEQF
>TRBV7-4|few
ASSWVGTDTQY
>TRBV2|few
ASIRQGANTGELF
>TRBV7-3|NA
ASSRPNNEQF
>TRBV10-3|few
AISARGTAFSYEQY
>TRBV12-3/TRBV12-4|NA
ASSLGLQNEQF
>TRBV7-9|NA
ASSAPGTVPYEQY
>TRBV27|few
ASTTGGRETQY